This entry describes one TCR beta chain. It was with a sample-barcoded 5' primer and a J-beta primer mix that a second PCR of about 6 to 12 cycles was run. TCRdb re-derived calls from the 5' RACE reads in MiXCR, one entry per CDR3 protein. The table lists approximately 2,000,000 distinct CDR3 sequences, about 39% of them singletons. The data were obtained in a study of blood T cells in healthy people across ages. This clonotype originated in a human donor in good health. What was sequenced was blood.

In DNA form, the CDR3 reads TGCAGCGTTGCCCACCCGGGACAGGGCTACGAGCAGTACTTC. Residues: CSVAHPGQGYEQYF. The chain combines TRBV29-1 with TRBJ2-7, with 9 positions matching TRBD1. The CDR3 is 14 residues long. The germline V gene has CDR1 SQVTM and CDR2 ANQGSEA. J lost 3 bases, V lost 4 bases, and 7 bases had no gene match.